This TCR beta chain came from a study of cytomegalovirus exposure and HLA in healthy donors. About this clone: Its matching antigen is unknown.

The data were produced by immunoSEQ multiplex PCR, yet TCRdb's version contains in-frame clones alone and is incomplete. Found here are fewer than 400,000 clones, about nine tenths of them singletons; the top ten hold about 0.8%. Findings of the study overall: The classifier reportedly diagnosed cytomegalovirus status with high specificity and sensitivity. Cytomegalovirus-associated status was assigned to 164 TCR beta chains.

The CDR3 runs 16 residues. The chain is built from TRBV21-1 and TRBJ2-1; TRBD2 was called by the table and not checked on the DNA. TRBV21-1 is recorded as a pseudogene. The sample consisted of PBMCs. The TCR was taken from a woman younger than 30 in good health and CMV-seronegative. The CDR3 DNA follows: TGTGCCAGAGAGAGAAGGTCACTAGCGGGAGGAGATGAGCAGTTCTTC. Its translation: CARERRSLAGGDEQFF.